The 14 T cell receptor beta chains below were found in one sample sequenced in a study of cytotoxic CD8 clonotypes in ibrutinib-treated CLL. The table came from immunoSEQ multiplex PCR; TCRdb's copy has only in-frame clones and leaves some out. This sample carries around 140,000 clones, approximately 85% of them seen once, and the ten largest clones take under 2.5%. The sample consisted of PBMCs, taken after 24 months of ibrutinib treatment. All receptors come from a human donor with chronic lymphocytic leukemia.

The chain joins TRBV5-6 to TRBJ2-1; 8 nucleotides align to TRBD1. CDR1 and CDR2 (germline): SGHDT, YYEEEE. The V gene end was trimmed by 6 bases and the J gene end by 2 bases; junction bases not matched to a gene: 7. This CDR3 is built from 15 residues. The CDR3 loop reads CASKTGTGPYNEQFF. For the CDR3, the DNA is TGTGCCAGCAAGACCGGGACAGGTCCCTACAATGAGCAGTTCTTC.

This clone was seen only a few times. The V call is TRBV5-1, the J call TRBJ2-7; maybe TRBD2 (5 bases). CDR1 and CDR2 (germline): SGHRS, YFSETQ. This CDR3 contains 14 residues. V shed 8 bases and J shed 11 bases, with 26 bases lying between them. This chain's CDR3 is CASSKEASVASKYF. Here the CDR3 DNA reads TGCGCCAGTTCCAAGGAGGCCTCCGTCGCTTCGAAGTACTTC. Based on the CDR3 plus reference TRBV5-1 and TRBJ2-7, the full variable domain is KAGVTQTPRYLIKTRGQQVTLSCSPISGHRSVSWYQQTPGQGLQFLFEYFSETQRNKGNFPGRFSGRQFSNSRSEMNVSTLELGDSALYLCASSKEASVASKYFGPGTRLTVT.

The rearrangement uses TRBV9 and TRBJ2-7, with 7 nucleotides matching TRBD2. Per the germline V gene, CDR1 is SGDLS and CDR2 is YYNGEE. This CDR3 is built from 13 residues. With V trimmed by 0 bases and J by 6 bases, 3 bases remained unmatched. CDR3 protein: CASSVGEGSEQYF. CDR3 in DNA: TGTGCCAGCAGCGTAGGGGAGGGGAGCGAGCAGTACTTC. Full variable domain (outside the CDR3, taken from reference TRBV9 and TRBJ2-7): DSGVTQTPKHLITATGQRVTLRCSPRSGDLSVYWYQQSLDQGLQFLIQYYNGEERAKGNILERFSAQQFPDLHSELNLSSLELGDSALYFCASSVGEGSEQYFGPGTRLTVT.

The chain has TRBV15 and TRBJ2-7, with 10 nucleotides matching TRBD1. The V and J ends lost 0 bases and 12 bases, in that order; junction bases with no gene match: 5. CDR3 length: 13 amino acids. Per germline, CDR1 LNHNV and CDR2 YYDKDF (reference sequence). The CDR3 DNA follows: TGTGCCACCAGCAGAGACGACAGGGGGCGTAGGTACTTC. It translates to CATSRDDRGRRYF.

The chain couples TRBV6-1 to TRBJ2-7, with D perhaps TRBD1 (8 bases). CDR3 length: 15 amino acids. The germline V and J ends were trimmed by 1 base and 7 bases, with 17 bases remaining between them. Germline CDR1 reads MNHNS; CDR2 reads SASEGT. CDR3 in DNA: TGTGCCAGCAGTGAAGAGGCAGGGGGCGGGGGAGAGCAGTACTTC. Its protein is CASSEEAGGGGEQYF.

This rearrangement joins TRBV30 to TRBJ2-2; TRBD1 matches at 7 bases. Germline V lookup: CDR1 GTSNPN, CDR2 SVGIG (reference sequence). The CDR3 is made up of 15 amino acids. Trimming took 7 bases from V and 4 from J; bases not matched to a gene: 12. The CDR3 here is CASDRTGRSTGELFF. CDR3 DNA: TGTGCCTCGGACAGGACGGGTAGAAGCACCGGGGAGCTGTTTTTT.

This clone was recorded once. The V and J genes are TRBV11-2 and TRBJ1-4; 7 bases agree with TRBD1. V lost 4 bases to trimming and J lost 5 bases; unmatched junction nucleotides: 16. Per the germline V gene, CDR1 is SGHAT and CDR2 is FQNNGV. The CDR3 is 18 amino acids. The CDR3 region has the DNA TGTGCCAGCAGCTACCGGGACAGCCTTTATTATGAGAATGAAAAACTGTTTTTT. Translation gives CASSYRDSLYYENEKLFF.

The J gene is TRBJ1-3, the V gene TRBV29-1; D call uncertain. The V gene's germline CDR1 is SQVTM and CDR2 ANQGSEA. This CDR3 has 11 amino acids. Trimming took off 4 bases at V and 4 bases at J, with 5 bases between the two ends. CDR3: CSVVSGNTIYF. CDR3 nucleotide sequence: TGCAGCGTTGTGTCGGGAAACACCATATATTTT.

V is TRBV4-2 and J is TRBJ2-3; 9 nucleotides align to TRBD1. The ends lost 1 base at V and 5 bases at J; junction bases unmatched: 13. This CDR3 is 18 amino acids long. CDR1 LGHNA and CDR2 YNFKEQ come from the germline V gene. Here the CDR3 reads CASSQGWGSGQGGDTQYF. DNA of the CDR3: TGTGCCAGCAGCCAAGGGTGGGGCTCGGGACAGGGTGGAGATACGCAGTATTTT.

This clone appeared a single time. This rearrangement joins TRBV7-3 to TRBJ1-1; D gene unclear. With 3 bases removed from V and 1 base from J, the gap between germline ends came to 12 bases. Germline CDR1 reads SGHTA; CDR2 reads FQGTGA. This CDR3 has 15 amino acids. The CDR3: CASSLLYRENTEAFF. The CDR3 DNA is TGTGCCAGCAGCTTGTTGTATCGGGAGAACACTGAAGCTTTCTTT. The full variable domain, rest sourced from reference TRBV7-3 and TRBJ1-1, is GAGVSQTPSNKVTEKGKYVELRCDPISGHTALYWYRQSLGQGPEFLIYFQGTGAADDSGLPNDRFFAVRPEGSVSTLKIQRTERGDSAVYLCASSLLYRENTEAFFGQGTRLTVV.

The chain links TRBV2 to TRBJ2-7; 8 nucleotides agree with TRBD2. The CDR3 runs 15 residues. J lost 3 bases, V lost 2 bases, and 6 bases had no gene match. The germline V gene has CDR1 SNHLY and CDR2 FYNNEI. The CDR3 spells CASSEIWSGSYEQYF. CDR3 DNA: TGTGCCAGCAGTGAAATATGGAGCGGGAGCTACGAGCAGTACTTC.

This clone was recorded only once. The chain uses TRBV11-1 and TRBJ1-1, with 10 bases that match TRBD1. Germline loops: CDR1 SGHAT, CDR2 FQDESV (reference sequence). The CDR3 spans 14 residues. V lost 5 bases to trimming and J lost 7 bases; unmatched junction nucleotides: 7. CDR3 sequence (DNA): TGTGCCAGCAGCCATACGACAGGGGGCGATGAAGCTTTCTTT. This translates into CASSHTTGGDEAFF.

V usage is TRBV2 and J usage is TRBJ1-6; D may be TRBD1 (6 bases). In germline, CDR1 is SNHLY, CDR2 FYNNEI. Trimming removed 8 bases from V and 5 bases from J, with 10 bases in between. The CDR3 contains 13 residues. CDR3 nucleotide sequence: TGTGCCAGCGCAGGACAGCATAATTCACCCCTCCACTTT. Amino acid sequence: CASAGQHNSPLHF.

The chain recombines TRBV5-1 with TRBJ2-6; TRBD1 matches at 8 bases. V was clipped by 0 bases and J by 0 bases; unmatched bases: 5. This CDR3 contains 18 residues. Germline V gene lookup returns CDR1 SGHRS and CDR2 YFSETQ. For the CDR3, the DNA is TGCGCCAGCAGCTTGGTCTTAACAGGGGGCTCTGGGGCCAACGTCCTGACTTTC. Translating it yields CASSLVLTGGSGANVLTF.